The 5 T cell receptor beta chains below were found in one sample sequenced in a study of identical twins. TCRdb analysed the 5' RACE reads with MiXCR anew, one entry per CDR3 protein. The sample records around 250,000 distinct CDR3 sequences, 12% being singletons. These data were also reused for a study on yellow fever vaccine responses in identical twins.

The sequenced sample was memory (CD45RO+) T cells sorted from blood. These receptors were collected from a woman between 18 and 30 years old in good health.

This clonotype came up many times. V gene TRBV7-2 combines with J gene TRBJ2-1, with D uncertain. The CDR3 runs 15 residues. V was shortened by 1 base and J by 3 bases, with 10 bases between the two germline ends. Germline V gives CDR1 SGHTA, CDR2 FQGNSA. The CDR3 DNA sequence: TGTGCCAGCAGCTTAGAGAGCTTCTACTACAATGAGCAGTTCTTC. This gives the protein CASSLESFYYNEQFF.

CDR3 nucleotides: TGTGCCAGCTCAGCGACGGGGACTAGCGCCACAGATACGCAGTATTTT. Protein: CASSATGTSATDTQYF. The genes are TRBV18 and TRBJ2-3; 10 bases are a match to TRBD2. CDR1 is KGHSH and CDR2 is LQKENI in the germline V gene. The CDR3 totals 16 residues. J lost 2 bases, V lost 5 bases, and 7 bases had no gene match.

This clonotype showed up many times. The rearrangement links TRBV12-3 or TRBV12-4 to TRBJ2-7; TRBD2 matches at 13 bases. The CDR3 sequence is 14 residues long. V lost 1 base, J lost 6 bases, and 0 bases stayed unmatched. CDR3 in amino acids: CASSLGTSGSEQYF. The CDR3 nucleotides read TGTGCCAGCAGTTTAGGGACTAGCGGGAGCGAGCAGTACTTC.

The rearrangement joins TRBV7-2 to TRBJ2-3; tentative D call: TRBD2 (6 bases). V was clipped by 8 bases and J by 3 bases, with 15 bases between them. The germline V gene encodes CDR1 SGHTA and CDR2 FQGNSA. CDR3 size: 14 residues. DNA of the CDR3: TGTGCCAGCCGACTAGAACCTCGGACAGATACGCAGTATTTT. This gives the protein CASRLEPRTDTQYF. Filled out from reference TRBV7-2 and TRBJ2-3, the complete variable domain reads GAGVSQSPSNKVTEKGKDVELRCDPISGHTALYWYRQSLGQGLEFLIYFQGNSAPDKSGLPSDRFSAERTGGSVSTLTIQRTQQEDSAVYLCASRLEPRTDTQYFGPGTRLTVL.

The chain couples TRBV19 to TRBJ2-2; TRBD1 agrees at 7 bases. The trim removed 10 bases at V and 0 bases at J, leaving 5 bases unmatched. The CDR3 is 14 residues long. Looked up from germline, CDR1 is LNHDA and CDR2 is SQIVND (reference sequence). CDR3 sequence reads: CATGDRANTGELFF. CDR3 DNA: TGTGCCACAGGCGACAGGGCGAACACCGGGGAGCTGTTTTTT.